The 21 T cell receptor beta chains below come from one sample, sequenced in a study of T cell responses to AZD1222 COVID-19 vaccine. Clones were read by immunoSEQ multiplex PCR, and TCRdb kept only the in-frame ones, dropping some. The sample carries 130,000 to 150,000 clones, 80% to 85% recorded once. The sequences come from peripheral blood, collected on day 0 of MenACWY control vaccination. All receptors come from an adult in good health.

The chain joins TRBV2 to TRBJ2-7; 9 bases align to TRBD1. V dropped 8 bases and J dropped 1; count of bases not matched to a gene: 3. This CDR3 is built from 13 residues. CDR1 and CDR2 from the germline V gene are SNHLY and FYNNEI. The CDR3 reads CASWGTGSYEQYV. For the CDR3, the DNA is TGTGCCAGCTGGGGGACAGGGTCCTACGAGCAGTACGTC.

The chain is built from TRBV4-2 and TRBJ1-2; tentative D call: TRBD1 (6 bases). Germline V gives CDR1 LGHNA, CDR2 YNFKEQ. Trimming cost V 0 bases and J 5 bases, with 13 bases left between them. This CDR3 comprises 15 residues. This CDR3 reads CASSQEGGKRYGYTF. The DNA for the CDR3 is TGTGCCAGCAGCCAAGAAGGGGGGAAACGGTATGGCTACACCTTC.

This clone was counted between two and nine times. V and J are TRBV2 and TRBJ1-4; 8 nucleotides line up with TRBD1. V gave up 5 bases and J gave up 0 bases; unmatched junction bases: 5. The CDR3 consists of 16 residues. The germline V gene encodes CDR1 SNHLY and CDR2 FYNNEI. Here the CDR3 DNA reads TGTGCCAGCAGTTGGACAGGGCCTGCAACTAATGAAAAACTGTTTTTT. Protein sequence: CASSWTGPATNEKLFF.

This sequence joins TRBV18 and TRBJ1-1; D call uncertain. The CDR3 is made up of 13 amino acids. Between the trimmed V and J ends, which lost 6 bases and 1 base, there was a span of 9 bases. CDR1 KGHSH and CDR2 LQKENI come from the germline V gene. The CDR3 sequence is CASSRLENTEAFF. CDR3 nucleotide sequence: TGTGCCAGCTCTCGTCTGGAGAACACTGAAGCTTTCTTT.

The chain combines TRBV6-5 with TRBJ1-2; TRBD1 might be the D (6 bases). From germline, CDR1 is MNHEY and CDR2 SVGAGI. The CDR3 is 13 amino acids. The V and J ends lost 6 bases and 2 bases respectively, with 10 bases between them. CDR3 protein: CASRKTGNYGYTF. CDR3 sequence (DNA): TGTGCCAGCAGAAAAACAGGGAACTATGGCTACACCTTC.

The V call is TRBV2, the J call TRBJ1-1; D gene unclear. The V gene lost 7 bases and the J gene lost 6 bases, with 18 bases spanning the gap. CDR1 is SNHLY and CDR2 is FYNNEI in the germline V gene. The CDR3 is made up of 14 amino acids. The CDR3 region has the DNA TGTGCCAGCATGGGAGAGCCGCGGTGGGCTGAAGCTTTCTTT. It encodes CASMGEPRWAEAFF.

The chain links TRBV7-3 to TRBJ2-1; maybe TRBD2 (5 bases). CDR1 is SGHTA, CDR2 FQGTGA, per germline. This CDR3 has 14 amino acids. V dropped 5 bases and J dropped 1 base, with 9 bases sitting between them. Written as DNA, the CDR3 is TGTGCCAGCAGCCCTACGGGGTCCTACAATGAGCAGTTCTTC. Translating gives CASSPTGSYNEQFF.

This clone has a handful of counts. This sequence joins TRBV11-3 and TRBJ2-2; D remains ambiguous. Germline V gives CDR1 SGHNT, CDR2 YENEEA. This CDR3 spans 13 amino acids. Between the trimmed V and J ends, which lost 1 base and 6 bases, there was a span of 6 bases. In DNA, the CDR3 is TGTGCCAGCAGCTTAGCTCCGGCCGGGGAGCTGTTTTTT. Translation gives CASSLAPAGELFF.

V usage is TRBV5-1 and J usage is TRBJ1-6; TRBD1 aligns across 9 bases. CDR1 SGHRS and CDR2 YFSETQ come from the germline V gene. V was clipped by 0 bases and J by 10 bases; unmatched bases: 11. CDR3 length equals 17 residues. The CDR3 region has the DNA TGCGCCAGCAGCTTGGCCCAAGGGACAGGGAGTAGGTCACCCCTCCACTTT. Amino acids: CASSLAQGTGSRSPLHF.

This clone was seen just once. The chain joins TRBV5-1 to TRBJ1-4; D call uncertain. Trimming removed 0 bases at V and 3 bases at J, with 9 bases between. This CDR3 has 15 amino acids. Germline assignment: CDR1 SGHRS and CDR2 YFSETQ. The chain's CDR3 is CASSLETRPNEKLFF. The CDR3 DNA reads as TGCGCCAGCAGCTTGGAGACCCGGCCTAATGAAAAACTGTTTTTT.

The chain carries TRBV27 and TRBJ1-1; 9 bases line up with TRBD1. Germline CDR1 and CDR2: MNHEY and SMNVEV (reference sequence). Unmatched junction bases numbered 3, after V lost 6 bases and J lost 4 bases. The length of the CDR3 is 13 residues. The CDR3 DNA follows: TGTGCCAGCAGGTTGACAGGGGGCACTGAAGCTTTCTTT. It is translated as CASRLTGGTEAFF.

V is TRBV28 and J is TRBJ1-1; no firm D call. The V end lost 6 bases, the J end lost 7 bases, and 18 bases lay between the germline ends. This CDR3 has 14 residues. Germline-derived CDR1 and CDR2 are MDHEN and SYDVKM. The CDR3 is CASRRPPPGGEAFF. CDR3 in DNA: TGTGCCAGCAGACGACCCCCCCCGGGAGGTGAAGCTTTCTTT.

This clone showed up just a few times. The chain employs TRBV5-1 and TRBJ1-2; TRBD1 matches at 10 bases. Per germline, CDR1 SGHRS and CDR2 YFSETQ. The CDR3 has 14 amino acids. V shed 5 bases and J 6 bases; nucleotides not matched to a gene: 7. In DNA form, the CDR3 reads TGCGCCAGCAGTACCGGAGGGACAGGGGATGGCTACACCTTC. The encoded protein is CASSTGGTGDGYTF.

This chain uses TRBV6-5 with TRBJ2-4; possibly TRBD1 or TRBD2 for D (6 bases each). Trimming took off 11 bases at V and 0 bases at J, with 17 bases between the two ends. CDR1 and CDR2 (germline): MNHEY, SVGAGI. This CDR3 has 15 residues. CDR3 residues: CAVKGGRPAKNIQYF. CDR3 in DNA: TGTGCCGTGAAAGGGGGGCGCCCAGCCAAAAACATTCAGTACTTC.

The chain uses TRBV2 and TRBJ1-1, with TRBD1 matching 7 bases. CDR3 length: 13 amino acids. V lost 2 bases to trimming and J lost 6 bases; unmatched junction nucleotides: 3. The V gene's germline CDR1 is SNHLY and CDR2 FYNNEI. In nucleotides, the CDR3 is TGTGCCAGCAGTGAACAGGGGGTCGCTGAAGCTTTCTTT. This translates into CASSEQGVAEAFF. Full variable domain (remainder filled in from reference TRBV2 and TRBJ1-1): EPEVTQTPSHQVTQMGQEVILRCVPISNHLYFYWYRQILGQKVEFLVSFYNNEISEKSEIFDDQFSVERPDGSNFTLKIRSTKLEDSAMYFCASSEQGVAEAFFGQGTRLTVV.

This rearrangement joins TRBV5-1 to TRBJ1-2, with D unresolved. Trimming stripped 0 bases from V and 0 bases from J, with 9 bases between. The germline gives CDR1 SGHRS, CDR2 YFSETQ. The CDR3 has 15 residues. The CDR3: CASSLGGVPNYGYTF. DNA of the CDR3: TGCGCCAGCAGCTTGGGGGGTGTACCTAACTATGGCTACACCTTC.

The rearrangement links TRBV12-2 to TRBJ2-7; the tabulated D call, TRBD1, remains unverified against the DNA. TRBV12-2 is designated a pseudogene. This CDR3 region has 12 residues. CDR3 residues: CASRLGLYEQYF. Written as DNA, the CDR3 is TGTGCAAGTCGCTTGGGGCTGTACGAGCAGTACTTC.

V gene TRBV5-1 combines with J gene TRBJ2-3; 9 positions agree with TRBD1. The V and J ends lost 4 bases and 2 bases, in that order; junction bases with no gene match: 8. Germline V gene sequence: CDR1 SGHRS, CDR2 YFSETQ. The CDR3 sequence is 16 residues long. The CDR3 DNA reads TGCGCCAGCAGCAAAGGGACAGGGCTAACCACAGATACGCAGTATTTT. Amino acid sequence: CASSKGTGLTTDTQYF.

The V gene is TRBV7-9, the J gene TRBJ2-2; no clear D. The CDR3 spans 14 residues. From germline, CDR1 is SEHNR and CDR2 FQNEAQ (reference sequence). V gave up 1 base and J gave up 1 base, with 4 bases separating them. Here the CDR3 DNA reads TGTGCCAGCAGCTTAGGCAGGAACACCGGGGAGCTGTTTTTT. Its translation is CASSLGRNTGELFF. The whole variable domain, filled in from reference TRBV7-9 and TRBJ2-2, reads DTGVSQNPRHKITKRGQNVTFRCDPISEHNRLYWYRQTLGQGPEFLTYFQNEAQLEKSRLLSDRFSAERPKGSFSTLEIQRTEQGDSAMYLCASSLGRNTGELFFGEGSRLTVL.

CDR3 sequence reads: CASSSGTGGVEQYF. DNA for the CDR3: TGTGCCAGCTCATCAGGGACAGGGGGCGTCGAGCAGTACTTC. The genes are TRBV18 and TRBJ2-7, with 12 nucleotides matching TRBD1. Per germline, CDR1 KGHSH and CDR2 LQKENI. V lost 5 bases, J lost 6 bases, and 5 bases stayed unmatched. There are 14 residues in the CDR3.

The chain employs TRBV18 and TRBJ1-3; D unresolved. V lost 0 bases to trimming and J lost 0 bases, with 9 bases between them. This CDR3 comprises 16 residues. Germline CDR1 is KGHSH and CDR2 is LQKENI. Here the CDR3 reads CASSPPRSSSGNTIYF. CDR3 coding DNA: TGTGCCAGCTCACCACCGCGGAGTTCCTCTGGAAACACCATATATTTT.